The clone carrying this TCR beta chain was observed a single time. Its target is not known. In the study's own analysis: With immunoSEQ giving junction-only sequences and no quality scores, filtering differed. This table comes from immunoSEQ multiplex PCR, and its TCRdb copy is limited to in-frame clones, with some not included. Clonal size and the V and J genes are those of that table, whereas D and trimming came from the DNA. The sample has millions of clones, 85% to 95% seen once. The source of the sample is a study of shared clonotypes between healthy human individuals. Overall study findings and caveats: Non-shared clonotypes displayed generation probabilities falling below those of clonotypes present in all four donors. Around 5% was the fraction of naive CD4 clonotypes found shared across a few donors.

CDR3 length: 13 amino acids. Germline values: CDR1 SQVTM, CDR2 ANQGSEA. CD45RO-negative CD8 cells positively selected for CCR7 made up the naive population, which excluded terminally differentiated effector memory CD45RA+ cells. Donors were Caucasian adults residing in Nashville, Tennessee, USA. Sample: naive CD8+ T cells from PBMCs. J is TRBJ2-5 and V is TRBV29-1; 7 bases align to TRBD1. With the DNA end fitting TRBJ2-7 better, the J assignment may be wrong. The TCR sequence derives from a man younger than 30 in good health. Some clones in this sample may be carry-over from other donors' samples. The CDR3 reads CSVLKTGIYEQYF. CDR3 DNA: TGCAGCGTACTAAAGACAGGGATCTACGAGCAGTACTTC.